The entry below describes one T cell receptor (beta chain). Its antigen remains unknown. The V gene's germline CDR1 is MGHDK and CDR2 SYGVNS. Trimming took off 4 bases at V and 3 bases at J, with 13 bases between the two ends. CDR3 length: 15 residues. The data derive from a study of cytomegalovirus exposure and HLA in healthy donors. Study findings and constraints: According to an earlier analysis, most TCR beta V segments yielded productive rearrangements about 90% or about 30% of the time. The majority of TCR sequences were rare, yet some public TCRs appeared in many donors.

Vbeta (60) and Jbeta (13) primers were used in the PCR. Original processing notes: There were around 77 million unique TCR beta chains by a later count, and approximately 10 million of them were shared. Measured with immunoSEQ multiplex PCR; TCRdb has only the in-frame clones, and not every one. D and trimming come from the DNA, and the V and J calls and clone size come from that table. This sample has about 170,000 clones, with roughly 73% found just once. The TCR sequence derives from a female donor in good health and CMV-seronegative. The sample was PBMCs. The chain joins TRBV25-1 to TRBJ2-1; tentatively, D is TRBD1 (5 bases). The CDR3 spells CASSGQSVNYNEQFF. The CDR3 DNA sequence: TGTGCCAGCAGTGGACAGTCCGTAAACTACAATGAGCAGTTCTTC.